This TCR beta chain is drawn from a study of control samples from healthy donors and cancer patients. The length of the CDR3 is 15 residues. V dropped 3 bases and J dropped 3 bases, with 12 bases sitting between them. CDR1 SNHLY and CDR2 FYNNEI come from the germline V gene. The table came from immunoSEQ multiplex PCR; TCRdb's copy has only in-frame clones and leaves some out. The table records roughly 80,000 clones, about 88% of them present only once. This TCR came from a woman between 45 and 60 years old in good health. The material sequenced was blood. This chain joins TRBV2 and TRBJ1-3; TRBD1 might be the D (5 bases). CDR3 sequence reads: CASSEWQGSGNTIYF. CDR3 coding DNA: TGTGCCAGCAGTGAGTGGCAGGGAAGTGGAAACACCATATATTTT.